The 9 T cell receptor beta chains below all came from one sample that was sequenced in a study of blood T cells in healthy people across ages. It was with a sample-barcoded 5' primer and a J-beta primer mix that a second PCR of about 7 to 12 cycles was run. One entry per CDR3 protein, called by TCRdb with MiXCR from the 5' RACE reads. The profile shows over a million distinct CDR3 sequences, less than 50% of them singletons. Material: blood. These TCRs come from an older woman in good health.

The chain's CDR3 is CSARDDGTRNEQYF. CDR3 nucleotides: TGCAGTGCTAGAGATGACGGGACTAGAAATGAGCAGTACTTC. The chain employs TRBV20-1 and TRBJ2-5, with 8 positions matching TRBD2. In germline, CDR1 is DFQATT, CDR2 SNEGSKA (reference sequence). There are 14 residues in the CDR3. J lost 11 bases, V lost 0 bases, and 11 bases had no gene match.

The J gene is TRBJ2-5, the V gene TRBV19; D assignment may be TRBD1 or TRBD2 (5 bases each). The V gene's germline CDR1 is LNHDA and CDR2 SQIVND (reference sequence). The CDR3 has 15 residues. Trimming pared 6 bases from V and 7 bases from J, leaving 21 bases between. The CDR3 DNA reads as TGTGCCAGTAGCCAAACTGGGACGGCTCCGGGGACCCAGTACTTC. This translates into CASSQTGTAPGTQYF.

The rearrangement uses TRBV9 and TRBJ2-4; possible D gene TRBD1, 6 bases. This CDR3 contains 14 residues. Germline V gives CDR1 SGDLS, CDR2 YYNGEE. V shed 0 bases and J shed 8 bases, with 12 bases lying between them. The CDR3 spells CASSVATGKDIQYF. The CDR3 DNA is TGTGCCAGCAGCGTAGCAACAGGGAAGGACATTCAGTACTTC.

This sequence joins TRBV20-1 and TRBJ2-7; tentative D call: TRBD1 (5 bases). The J call may not be correct, given that the DNA end is closer to TRBJ2-5. The CDR3 runs 15 residues. In germline, CDR1 is DFQATT, CDR2 SNEGSKA (reference sequence). The CDR3 DNA follows: TGCAGTGCTATAGAGCCTTCCACAGGAACGGAGACCCAGTACTTC. It yields the protein CSAIEPSTGTETQYF.

This clonotype was counted only a few times. The rearrangement joins TRBV6-6 to TRBJ2-5; tentative D call: TRBD2 (7 bases). The CDR3 runs to 14 residues. Trimming left V 7 bases short and J 5 bases short, with 17 bases between. From germline, CDR1 is MNHNY and CDR2 SVGAGI (reference sequence). The CDR3 is CASKEGGGAETQYF. For the CDR3, the DNA is TGTGCCAGCAAAGAGGGAGGGGGGGCTGAGACCCAGTACTTC.

This clonotype has a single count. The chain recombines TRBV20-1 with TRBJ2-7, with D possibly matching TRBD2 (5 bases). Germline V gives CDR1 DFQATT, CDR2 SNEGSKA (reference sequence). V lost 1 base, J lost 0 bases, and 19 bases lay in between. The CDR3 extends over 17 amino acids. The CDR3 sequence: CSARGGVSAYSSYEQYF. Written as DNA, the CDR3 is TGCAGTGCTAGAGGTGGTGTTAGCGCTTACAGCTCCTACGAGCAGTACTTC.

This clonotype was recorded a few times. The chain employs TRBV29-1 and TRBJ2-5, with a possible D match to TRBD1 (5 bases). The CDR3 is made up of 14 amino acids. V shed 3 bases and J shed 5 bases, with 16 bases lying between them. Germline loops: CDR1 SQVTM, CDR2 ANQGSEA. In nucleotides, the CDR3 is TGCAGCGTTGAGAGGCAGGGCGTGGGGGAGACCCAGTACTTC. Amino acid sequence: CSVERQGVGETQYF.

There are a few counts of this clonotype. The chain recombines TRBV28 with TRBJ2-4; a weak D match, TRBD1 (7 bases). CDR1 and CDR2 (germline): MDHEN, SYDVKM. V was cut by 5 bases and J by 13 bases, with 18 bases left in between. This CDR3 has 13 residues. In DNA form, the CDR3 reads TGTGCCAGCAGTCTAAGGAGGGGGCGAGAGCAGTACTTC. This codes for CASSLRRGREQYF.

This clonotype showed up just a few times. This chain links TRBV12-3 or TRBV12-4 with TRBJ1-1; D is uncertain. The V end lost 0 bases, the J end lost 3 bases, and 5 bases lay between the germline ends. The CDR3 has 13 residues. Here the CDR3 reads CASSLAPYTEAFF. Written as DNA, the CDR3 is TGTGCCAGCAGTTTAGCGCCATACACTGAAGCTTTCTTT.